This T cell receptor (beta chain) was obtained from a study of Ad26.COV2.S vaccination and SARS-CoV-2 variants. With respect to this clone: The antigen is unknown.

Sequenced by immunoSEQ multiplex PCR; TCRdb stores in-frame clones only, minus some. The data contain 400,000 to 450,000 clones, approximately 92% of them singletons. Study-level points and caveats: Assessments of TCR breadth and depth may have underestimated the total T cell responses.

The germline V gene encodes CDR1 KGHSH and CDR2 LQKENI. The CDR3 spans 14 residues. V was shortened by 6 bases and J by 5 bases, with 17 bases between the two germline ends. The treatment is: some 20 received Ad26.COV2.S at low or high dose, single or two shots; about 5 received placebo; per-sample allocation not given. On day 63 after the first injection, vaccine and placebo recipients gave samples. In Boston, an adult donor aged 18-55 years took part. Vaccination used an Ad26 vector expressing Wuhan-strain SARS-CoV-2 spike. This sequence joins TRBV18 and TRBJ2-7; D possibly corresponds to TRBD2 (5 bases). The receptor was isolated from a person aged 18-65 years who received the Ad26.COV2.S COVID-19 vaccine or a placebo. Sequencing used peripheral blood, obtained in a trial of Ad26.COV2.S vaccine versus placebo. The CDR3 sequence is CASSPPGWIDEQYF. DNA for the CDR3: TGTGCCAGCTCCCCCCCGGGGTGGATCGACGAGCAGTACTTC.